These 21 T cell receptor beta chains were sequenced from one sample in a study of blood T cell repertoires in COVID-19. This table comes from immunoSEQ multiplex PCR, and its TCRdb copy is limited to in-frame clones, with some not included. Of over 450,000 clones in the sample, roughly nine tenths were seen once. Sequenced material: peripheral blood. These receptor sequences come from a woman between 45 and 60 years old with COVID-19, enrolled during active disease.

The CDR3 loop is CATSGTGISYEQYF. For the CDR3, the DNA is TGTGCCACCTCGGGGACAGGGATATCCTACGAGCAGTACTTC. The gene calls are TRBV10-3 and TRBJ2-7; 9 bases agree with TRBD1. J was trimmed by 1 base and V by 10 bases; bases with no gene match: 8. The CDR3 loop spans 14 amino acids. Germline CDR1 and CDR2: ENHRY and SYGVKD.

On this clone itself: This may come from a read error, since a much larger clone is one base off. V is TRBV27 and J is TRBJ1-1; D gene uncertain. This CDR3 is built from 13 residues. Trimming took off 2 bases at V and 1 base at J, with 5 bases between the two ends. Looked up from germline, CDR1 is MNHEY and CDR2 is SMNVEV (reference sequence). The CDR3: CASSLQENTEAFF. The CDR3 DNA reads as TGTGCCAGCAGTTTACAGGAGAACACTGAAGCTTTCTTT.

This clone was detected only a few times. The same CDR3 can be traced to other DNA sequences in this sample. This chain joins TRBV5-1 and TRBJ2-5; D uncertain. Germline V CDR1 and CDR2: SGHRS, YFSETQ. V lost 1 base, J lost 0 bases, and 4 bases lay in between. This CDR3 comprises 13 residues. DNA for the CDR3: TGCGCCAGCAGCTTGCAGGACCAAGAGACCCAGTACTTC. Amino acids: CASSLQDQETQYF.

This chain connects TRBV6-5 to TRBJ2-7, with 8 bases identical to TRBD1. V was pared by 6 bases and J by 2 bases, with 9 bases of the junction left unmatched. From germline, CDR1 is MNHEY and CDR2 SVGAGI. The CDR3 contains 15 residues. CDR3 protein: CASSRPTGVTYEQYF. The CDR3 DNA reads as TGTGCCAGCAGCCGCCCGACAGGGGTGACCTACGAGCAGTACTTC.

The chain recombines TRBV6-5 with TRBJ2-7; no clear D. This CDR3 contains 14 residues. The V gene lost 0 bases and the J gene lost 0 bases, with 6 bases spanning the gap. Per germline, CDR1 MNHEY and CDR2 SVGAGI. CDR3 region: CASSYSRVSYEQYF. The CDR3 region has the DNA TGTGCCAGCAGTTACTCGAGAGTCTCCTACGAGCAGTACTTC.

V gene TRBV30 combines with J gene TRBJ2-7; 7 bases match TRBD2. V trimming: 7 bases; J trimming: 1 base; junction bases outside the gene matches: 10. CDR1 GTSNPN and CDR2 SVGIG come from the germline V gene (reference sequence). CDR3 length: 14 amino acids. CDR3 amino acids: CALEVGGGSYEQYF. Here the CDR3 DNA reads TGTGCCTTGGAAGTAGGCGGGGGATCCTACGAGCAGTACTTC.

CDR3 loop: CASSSEADSSGGYTF. The CDR3 coding sequence is TGTGCCAGCAGCTCGGAGGCGGACAGTTCGGGCGGCTACACCTTC. J is TRBJ1-2 and V is TRBV11-2; D possibly corresponds to TRBD1 (6 bases). V was cut by 4 bases and J by 8 bases, with 20 bases left in between. This CDR3 is 15 amino acids long. Germline assignment: CDR1 SGHAT and CDR2 FQNNGV.

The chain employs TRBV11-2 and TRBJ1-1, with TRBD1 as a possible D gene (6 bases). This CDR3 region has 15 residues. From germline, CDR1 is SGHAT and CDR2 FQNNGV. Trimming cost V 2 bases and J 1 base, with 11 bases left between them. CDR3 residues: CASSLWGGGNTEAFF. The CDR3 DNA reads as TGTGCCAGCAGCTTATGGGGGGGCGGGAACACTGAAGCTTTCTTT. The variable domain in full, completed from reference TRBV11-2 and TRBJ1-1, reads EAGVAQSPRYKIIEKRQSVAFWCNPISGHATLYWYQQILGQGPKLLIQFQNNGVVDDSQLPKDRFSAERLKGVDSTLKIQPAKLEDSAVYLCASSLWGGGNTEAFFGQGTRLTVV.

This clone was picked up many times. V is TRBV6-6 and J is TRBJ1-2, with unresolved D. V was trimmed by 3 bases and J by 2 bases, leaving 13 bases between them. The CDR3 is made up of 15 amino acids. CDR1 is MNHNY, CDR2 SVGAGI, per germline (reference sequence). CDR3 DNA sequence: TGTGCCAGCAGTTATCTCTCGGCGGGGAACTATGGCTACACCTTC. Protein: CASSYLSAGNYGYTF.

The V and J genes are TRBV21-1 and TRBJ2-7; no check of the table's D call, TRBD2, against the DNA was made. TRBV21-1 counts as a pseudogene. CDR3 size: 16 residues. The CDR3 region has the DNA TGTGCCAGCAGCAAAAGGGCAGACAAGATCGGGGACGAGCAGTACTTC. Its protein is CASSKRADKIGDEQYF.

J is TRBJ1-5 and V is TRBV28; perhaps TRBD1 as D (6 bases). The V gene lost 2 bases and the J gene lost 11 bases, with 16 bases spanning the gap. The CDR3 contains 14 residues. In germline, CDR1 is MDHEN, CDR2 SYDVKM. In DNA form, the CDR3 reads TGTGCCAGCAGTTTAGGGGACACCCGGGTGGCCCAGCATTTT. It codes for CASSLGDTRVAQHF. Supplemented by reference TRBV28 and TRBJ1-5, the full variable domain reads DVKVTQSSRYLVKRTGEKVFLECVQDMDHENMFWYRQDPGLGLRLIYFSYDVKMKEKGDIPEGYSVSREKKERFSLILESASTNQTSMYLCASSLGDTRVAQHFGDGTRLSIL.

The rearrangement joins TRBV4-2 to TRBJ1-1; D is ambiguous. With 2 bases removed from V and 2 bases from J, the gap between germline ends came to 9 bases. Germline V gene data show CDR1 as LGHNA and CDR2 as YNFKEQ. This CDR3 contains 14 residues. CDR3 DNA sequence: TGTGCCAGCAGCCAAAGGCAGGTCAACACTGAAGCTTTCTTT. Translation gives CASSQRQVNTEAFF.

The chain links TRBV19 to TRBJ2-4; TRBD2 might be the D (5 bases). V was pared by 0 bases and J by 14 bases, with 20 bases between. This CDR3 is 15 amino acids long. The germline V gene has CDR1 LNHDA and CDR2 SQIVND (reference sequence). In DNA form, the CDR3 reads TGTGCCAGTAGTATAGATTTTTCGCCTAGCTTTTTTAAGTACTTC. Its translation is CASSIDFSPSFFKYF.

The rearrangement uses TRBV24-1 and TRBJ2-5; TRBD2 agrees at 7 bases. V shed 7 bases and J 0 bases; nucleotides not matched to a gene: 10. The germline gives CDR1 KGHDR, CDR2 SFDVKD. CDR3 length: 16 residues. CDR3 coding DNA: TGTGCCACCAGCCCCGGGGGGAACTCGTACCAAGAGACCCAGTACTTC. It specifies CATSPGGNSYQETQYF.

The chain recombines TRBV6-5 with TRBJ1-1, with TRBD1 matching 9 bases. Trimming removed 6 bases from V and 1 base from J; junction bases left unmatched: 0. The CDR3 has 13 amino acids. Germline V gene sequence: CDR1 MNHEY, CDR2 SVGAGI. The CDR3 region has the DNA TGTGCCAGCAGGACAGGGGGGAACACTGAAGCTTTCTTT. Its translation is CASRTGGNTEAFF.

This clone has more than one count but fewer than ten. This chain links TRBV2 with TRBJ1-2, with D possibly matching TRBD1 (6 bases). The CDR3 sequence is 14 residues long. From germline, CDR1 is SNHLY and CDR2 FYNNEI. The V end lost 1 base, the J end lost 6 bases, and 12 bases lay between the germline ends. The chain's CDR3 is CASSEVGGRNGYTF. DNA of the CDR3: TGTGCCAGCAGTGAAGTCGGGGGGCGGAATGGCTACACCTTC. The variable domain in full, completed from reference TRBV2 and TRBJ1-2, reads EPEVTQTPSHQVTQMGQEVILRCVPISNHLYFYWYRQILGQKVEFLVSFYNNEISEKSEIFDDQFSVERPDGSNFTLKIRSTKLEDSAMYFCASSEVGGRNGYTFGSGTRLTVV.

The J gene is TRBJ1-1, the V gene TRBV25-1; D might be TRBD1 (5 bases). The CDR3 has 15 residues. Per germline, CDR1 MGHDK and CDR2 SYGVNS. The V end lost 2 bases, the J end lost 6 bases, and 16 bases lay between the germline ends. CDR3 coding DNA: TGTGCCAGCAGTGAAGGCAGACAGATGAAGGCTGAAGCTTTCTTT. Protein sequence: CASSEGRQMKAEAFF.

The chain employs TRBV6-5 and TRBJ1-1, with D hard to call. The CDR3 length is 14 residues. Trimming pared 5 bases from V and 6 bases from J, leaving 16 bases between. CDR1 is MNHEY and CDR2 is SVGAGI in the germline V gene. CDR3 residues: CASSTYSGGPEAFF. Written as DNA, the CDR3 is TGTGCCAGCAGTACCTACTCCGGCGGGCCTGAAGCTTTCTTT.

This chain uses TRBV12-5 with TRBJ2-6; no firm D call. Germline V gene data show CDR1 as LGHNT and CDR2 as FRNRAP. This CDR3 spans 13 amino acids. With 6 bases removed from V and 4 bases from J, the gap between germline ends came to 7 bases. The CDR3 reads CASGPSGANVLTF. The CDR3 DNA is TGTGCTAGTGGCCCTTCGGGGGCCAACGTCCTGACTTTC.

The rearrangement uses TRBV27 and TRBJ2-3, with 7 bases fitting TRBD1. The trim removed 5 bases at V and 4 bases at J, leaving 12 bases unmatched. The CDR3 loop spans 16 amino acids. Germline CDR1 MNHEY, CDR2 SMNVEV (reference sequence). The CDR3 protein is CASSRRTGQSADTQYF. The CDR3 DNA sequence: TGTGCCAGCAGTCGCCGCACGGGACAGTCTGCAGATACGCAGTATTTT.

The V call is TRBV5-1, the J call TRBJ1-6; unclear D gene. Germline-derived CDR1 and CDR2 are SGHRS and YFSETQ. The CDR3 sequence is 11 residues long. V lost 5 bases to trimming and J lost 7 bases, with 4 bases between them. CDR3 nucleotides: TGCGCCAGCAGGGAGAATTCACCCCTCCACTTT. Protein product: CASRENSPLHF.